These T cell receptor beta chains were read from a single sample in a study of blood T cells in healthy people across ages. A single record per CDR3 protein comes from TCRdb applying MiXCR to the 5' RACE reads. Here the sample spans approximately 1.5 million distinct CDR3 sequences, about 31% being singletons. Sequenced material: blood. The receptors derive from a woman aged 25 to 39 in good health. Both conserved end residues are part of each CDR3. D genes are given only for firm matches. Clone size is given for some rows only: seen once, a few or many times, or a class if the clone is expanded.

j_gene: TRBJ2-1; abundance: many; v_gene: TRBV4-3; d_gene: -; CDR3nt: TGCGCCAGCAGCCACACTAGCCGGAGCTCCAATGAGCAGTTCTTC; CDR3aa: CASSHTSRSSNEQFF
j_gene: TRBJ1-5; abundance: -; v_gene: TRBV20-1; d_gene: TRBD1; CDR3nt: TGCAGTGCTAGAGATTGGACAGGGCGTCAGAGCAATCAGCCCCAGCATTTT; CDR3aa: CSARDWTGRQSNQPQHF
j_gene: TRBJ2-5; abundance: -; v_gene: TRBV20-1; d_gene: TRBD2; CDR3nt: TGCAGTGCTAGACCCCTAGCGGGATCCCAAGAGACCCAGTACTTC; CDR3aa: CSARPLAGSQETQYF
j_gene: TRBJ2-3; abundance: few; v_gene: TRBV24-1; d_gene: TRBD2; CDR3nt: TGTGCCACCAATCCCTTCGCGGGGGGGCCCCCAGATACGCAGTATTTT; CDR3aa: CATNPFAGGPPDTQYF
j_gene: TRBJ1-4; abundance: -; v_gene: TRBV5-1; d_gene: TRBD1; CDR3nt: TGCGCCAGCAGCACCGGACAGGGTAAACTGTTTTTT; CDR3aa: CASSTGQGKLFF
j_gene: TRBJ2-1; abundance: -; v_gene: TRBV20-1; d_gene: TRBD2; CDR3nt: TGCAGTGCTGGAGATCAACTAGCGGGAGCCTACAATGAGCAGTTCTTC; CDR3aa: CSAGDQLAGAYNEQFF
j_gene: TRBJ2-3; abundance: few; v_gene: TRBV6-5; d_gene: TRBD2; CDR3nt: TGTGCCAGCACTCCCGGGACTAGCGGCGGGGCAGATACGCAGTATTTT; CDR3aa: CASTPGTSGGADTQYF
j_gene: TRBJ1-2; abundance: many; v_gene: TRBV5-5; d_gene: -; CDR3nt: TGTGCCAGCAGCTCCTCAGGTCGTGGTGGCTACACCTTC; CDR3aa: CASSSSGRGGYTF
j_gene: TRBJ2-2; abundance: -; v_gene: TRBV5-1; d_gene: TRBD2; CDR3nt: TGCGCCAGCTCCGGGACTAGCGGTGCTGTCACCGGGGAGCTGTTTTTT; CDR3aa: CASSGTSGAVTGELFF
j_gene: TRBJ2-7; abundance: -; v_gene: TRBV27; d_gene: TRBD1; CDR3nt: TGTGCCAGCAGTTGGAGGACAGGGGCCTACGAGCAGTACTTC; CDR3aa: CASSWRTGAYEQYF
j_gene: TRBJ2-5; abundance: few; v_gene: TRBV7-8; d_gene: TRBD2; CDR3nt: TGTGCCAGCAGTGGGGGGGGACTAGATCTGGAGACCCAGTACTTC; CDR3aa: CASSGGGLDLETQYF
j_gene: TRBJ2-5; abundance: -; v_gene: TRBV6-6; d_gene: TRBD1; CDR3nt: TGTGCCACCCGACAGGGCACGGGGACCCAGTACTTC; CDR3aa: CATRQGTGTQYF
j_gene: TRBJ1-1; abundance: few; v_gene: TRBV6-5; d_gene: TRBD1; CDR3nt: TGTGCCAGCAACCTGACAGGGGCGATGAACACTGAAGCTTTCTTT; CDR3aa: CASNLTGAMNTEAFF
j_gene: TRBJ2-3; abundance: few; v_gene: TRBV5-1; d_gene: TRBD1; CDR3nt: TGCGCCAGCAGCTTGGTGACAGGGCGGGTGGCAGATACGCAGTATTTT; CDR3aa: CASSLVTGRVADTQYF
j_gene: TRBJ2-5; abundance: -; v_gene: TRBV9; d_gene: TRBD2; CDR3nt: TGTGCCAGCAGCGGTACGGGGGGGTTTCAAGAGACCCAGTACTTC; CDR3aa: CASSGTGGFQETQYF
j_gene: TRBJ2-1; abundance: many; v_gene: TRBV20-1; d_gene: TRBD2; CDR3nt: TGCAGTGCTGAAACCTTCGGGGCGGGAGGGCCTTTTATTGAGCAGTTCTTC; CDR3aa: CSAETFGAGGPFIEQFF
j_gene: TRBJ2-5; abundance: few; v_gene: TRBV2; d_gene: -; CDR3nt: TGTGCCACCGGTAGAGACACCCAAGAGACCCAGTACTTC; CDR3aa: CATGRDTQETQYF
j_gene: TRBJ2-3; abundance: -; v_gene: TRBV11-2; d_gene: -; CDR3nt: TGTGCCAGCAGCGTCACAGGAGCCACAGATACGCAGTATTTT; CDR3aa: CASSVTGATDTQYF
j_gene: TRBJ2-7; abundance: many; v_gene: TRBV6-6; d_gene: -; CDR3nt: TGTGCCAGCAGCCGAGGCGACGAGCAGTACTTC; CDR3aa: CASSRGDEQYF
j_gene: TRBJ1-1; abundance: -; v_gene: TRBV6-1; d_gene: -; CDR3nt: TGTGCCAGCGGCCCCGGGGAGGGCACTGAAGCTTTCTTT; CDR3aa: CASGPGEGTEAFF
j_gene: TRBJ2-1; abundance: few; v_gene: TRBV15; d_gene: -; CDR3nt: TGTGCCACCAGCAGATCTGGACTGGTCAATGAGCAGTTCTTC; CDR3aa: CATSRSGLVNEQFF
j_gene: TRBJ2-1; abundance: many; v_gene: TRBV5-1; d_gene: -; CDR3nt: TGCGCCAGCAGCTTGTTGGGTAGGGGCAATGAGCAGTTCTTC; CDR3aa: CASSLLGRGNEQFF
j_gene: TRBJ1-4; abundance: many; v_gene: TRBV20-1; d_gene: -; CDR3nt: TGCAGTGCCAGAACACCGGTAACTAATGAAAAACTGTTTTTT; CDR3aa: CSARTPVTNEKLFF
j_gene: TRBJ2-5; abundance: few; v_gene: TRBV9; d_gene: -; CDR3nt: TGTGCCAGCAGCGTAGGACTCCAAGAGACCCGGTACTTC; CDR3aa: CASSVGLQETRYF
j_gene: TRBJ2-7; abundance: -; v_gene: TRBV29-1; d_gene: -; CDR3nt: TGCAGCGTCAAGGGGGGGAGCCCCTACGAGCAGTACTTC; CDR3aa: CSVKGGSPYEQYF
j_gene: TRBJ2-1; abundance: -; v_gene: TRBV7-9; d_gene: TRBD1; CDR3nt: TGTGCCAGCAACTACGGACAGGGGGGTAAAGAGACCCAGTTCTTC; CDR3aa: CASNYGQGGKETQFF
j_gene: TRBJ1-1; abundance: -; v_gene: TRBV10-2; d_gene: -; CDR3nt: TGCGCCAGCAGGGAAGTGGGGGGCTTAACTGAAGCTTTCTTT; CDR3aa: CASREVGGLTEAFF
j_gene: TRBJ1-4; abundance: once; v_gene: TRBV10-1; d_gene: -; CDR3nt: TGCGCCAGCAGTCCCGACGGCTGGAACTCGGGGAATGAAAAACTGTTTTTT; CDR3aa: CASSPDGWNSGNEKLFF
j_gene: TRBJ2-1; abundance: few; v_gene: TRBV24-1; d_gene: TRBD2; CDR3nt: TGTGCCACCGGGACTAGCGAGAGCTCCTACAATGAGCAGTTCTTC; CDR3aa: CATGTSESSYNEQFF
j_gene: TRBJ2-7; abundance: -; v_gene: TRBV20-1; d_gene: TRBD2; CDR3nt: TGCAGTGCTCAACTAGCGGGAGGGGCCTACGAGCAGTACTTC; CDR3aa: CSAQLAGGAYEQYF
j_gene: TRBJ1-2; abundance: few; v_gene: TRBV20-1; d_gene: -; CDR3nt: TGCAGTGCCTCTAATCCGGGTCTCTATGGCTACACCTTC; CDR3aa: CSASNPGLYGYTF
j_gene: TRBJ2-1; abundance: few; v_gene: TRBV5-1; d_gene: -; CDR3nt: TGCGCCAGCAGCCTCACAGGCCCGTGGAATGAGCAGTTCTTC; CDR3aa: CASSLTGPWNEQFF
j_gene: TRBJ2-3; abundance: -; v_gene: TRBV7-9; d_gene: TRBD2; CDR3nt: TGTGCCAGCAGCTCGACTAGCGGAGGCACAGATACGCAGTATTTT; CDR3aa: CASSSTSGGTDTQYF
j_gene: TRBJ1-1; abundance: -; v_gene: TRBV4-2; d_gene: TRBD1; CDR3nt: TGTGCCAGCAACCTTGACAGGGTTAAGGCTGAAGCTTTCTTT; CDR3aa: CASNLDRVKAEAFF
j_gene: TRBJ1-1; abundance: -; v_gene: TRBV7-9; d_gene: TRBD1; CDR3nt: TGTGCCAGCAGCTTAGCGTGGCGACAGGGTGGGGACACTGAAGCTTTCTTT; CDR3aa: CASSLAWRQGGDTEAFF
j_gene: TRBJ2-7; abundance: -; v_gene: TRBV5-5; d_gene: -; CDR3nt: TGTGCCAGCCAACGCCCGGGTCCCAGCTCCTACGAGCAGTACTTC; CDR3aa: CASQRPGPSSYEQYF
j_gene: TRBJ1-2; abundance: -; v_gene: TRBV6-1; d_gene: -; CDR3nt: TGTGCCAGCACCCCTGAGCAGTTCTTTAACTATGGCTACACCTTC; CDR3aa: CASTPEQFFNYGYTF
j_gene: TRBJ2-7; abundance: few; v_gene: TRBV5-1; d_gene: -; CDR3nt: TGCGCCAGCAGCTTGGAAGTAGCGGCCTACGAGCAGTACTTC; CDR3aa: CASSLEVAAYEQYF
j_gene: TRBJ2-5; abundance: -; v_gene: TRBV5-1; d_gene: -; CDR3nt: TGCGCCAGCAGCCTGGGGGGTGGCGGGTCGTACCAAGAGACCCAGTACTTC; CDR3aa: CASSLGGGGSYQETQYF
j_gene: TRBJ2-5; abundance: once; v_gene: TRBV5-1; d_gene: -; CDR3nt: TGCGCCAGCAGCCTGGCATGGGGGGCTGGGGAAGAGACCCAGTACTTC; CDR3aa: CASSLAWGAGEETQYF
j_gene: TRBJ2-1; abundance: -; v_gene: TRBV11-2; d_gene: TRBD2; CDR3nt: TGTGCCAGCAGCTTACGCCGGCGGGAGGATGAGCGGTTCTTC; CDR3aa: CASSLRRREDERFF
j_gene: TRBJ2-5; abundance: -; v_gene: TRBV5-4; d_gene: -; CDR3nt: TGTGCCAGCAGCCTAAGGACACCACGCCTGATGGAGACCCAGTACTTC; CDR3aa: CASSLRTPRLMETQYF
j_gene: TRBJ2-7; abundance: -; v_gene: TRBV20-1; d_gene: -; CDR3nt: TGCAGTGCTAGTGATGACGGAATACCTTACGAGCAGTACTTC; CDR3aa: CSASDDGIPYEQYF